This TCR beta chain was sequenced for a study of blood T cells in healthy people across ages. Study results and limitations: A conclusive naive versus antigen-experienced comparison was prevented by the unsorted PBMCs.

A remark on this clonotype: Its specificity is unknown.

For the second PCR, which ran for about 7 to 11 cycles, a sample-barcoded 5' primer and a J-beta primer mix were used. Every cDNA was tagged by a template-switch adaptor with 12 random nucleotides. TCRdb re-analysed the 5' RACE reads in MiXCR, keeping a single row per CDR3 protein. This sample yields about 1.8 million distinct CDR3 sequences, of which 40% to 55% are seen a single time; 2% to 2.5% belongs to the top ten. The CDR3 length is 14 residues. CDR1 is MNHNY, CDR2 SVGAGI, per germline (reference sequence). J lost 3 bases, V lost 11 bases, and 11 bases had no gene match. Sequenced: blood. The receptor comes from a woman aged 40 to 49 in good health. The chain recombines TRBV6-6 with TRBJ2-7; 9 bases map to TRBD1. CDR3 bases: TGTGCCGCCAATCCGGGACAGGGCTTCTACGAGCAGTACTTC. Translation gives CAANPGQGFYEQYF.